This TCR beta chain was recorded in a study of blood T cell repertoires in COVID-19. Germline-derived CDR1 and CDR2 are SGDLS and YYNGEE. The CDR3 extends over 15 amino acids. The germline V and J ends were trimmed by 4 bases and 3 bases, with 16 bases remaining between them. TCRdb keeps only in-frame clones here, not all; method: immunoSEQ multiplex PCR. The sample has fewer than 500,000 clones, roughly 90% seen once; the top ten hold 0.95% to 1%. The V call is TRBV9, the J call TRBJ1-2; D may be TRBD1 (5 bases). The receptor was derived from a woman in her twenties or thirties with acute COVID-19. Input material: PBMCs or T cells enriched from blood (not recorded which). CDR3 DNA sequence: TGTGCCAGCAGCTACTCGGAGGGGAAAGACTATGGCTACACCTTC. Protein product: CASSYSEGKDYGYTF.